The present T cell receptor (beta chain) was sequenced within a study of blood T cell repertoires in COVID-19. Overall study context: PBMCs, B-cell-depleted T cells, or T cells provided the cDNA or gDNA that made up the material.

The CDR3 has 17 residues. Trimming shortened V by 6 bases and J by 2 bases, and 19 bases separated the two germline ends. The germline CDR1 and CDR2 sequences are LNHNV and YYDKDF (reference sequence). Sequencing used immunoSEQ multiplex PCR; TCRdb keeps in-frame clones, though not all of them. The sample lists approximately 210,000 clones; roughly nine tenths were seen once. This receptor was identified in a woman aged 70-85 years with acute or convalescent COVID-19. The sample consisted of peripheral blood. The chain joins TRBV15 to TRBJ2-2; a weak D match, TRBD2 (6 bases). CDR3 nucleotides: TGTGCCACCAGACCAGGAGGGATACTTACAAACACCGGGGAGCTGTTTTTT. Its translation is CATRPGGILTNTGELFF.